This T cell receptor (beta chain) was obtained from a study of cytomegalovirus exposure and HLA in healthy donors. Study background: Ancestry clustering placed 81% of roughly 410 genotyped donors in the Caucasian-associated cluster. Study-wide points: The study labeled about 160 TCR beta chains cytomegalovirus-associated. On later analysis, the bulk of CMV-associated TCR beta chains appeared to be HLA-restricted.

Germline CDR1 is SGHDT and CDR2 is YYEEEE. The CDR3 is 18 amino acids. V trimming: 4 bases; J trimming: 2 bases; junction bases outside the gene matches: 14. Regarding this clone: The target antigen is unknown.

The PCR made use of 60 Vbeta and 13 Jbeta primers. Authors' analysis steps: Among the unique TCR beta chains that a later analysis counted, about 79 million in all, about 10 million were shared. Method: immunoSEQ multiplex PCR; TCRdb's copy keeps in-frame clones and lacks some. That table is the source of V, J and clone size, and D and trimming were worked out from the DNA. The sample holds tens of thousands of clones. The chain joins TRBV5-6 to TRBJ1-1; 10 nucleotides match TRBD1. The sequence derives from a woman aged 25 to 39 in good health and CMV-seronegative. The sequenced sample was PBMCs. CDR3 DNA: TGTGCCAGCAGCCCAGTCCAGGGCGAGACAGGGGGCAACACTGAAGCTTTCTTT. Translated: CASSPVQGETGGNTEAFF.